This paragraph covers one T cell receptor (beta chain) sequence. Some clones are missing from TCRdb's copy, which holds only in-frame ones; the method was immunoSEQ multiplex PCR. The data contain approximately 54,000 clones, around 84% of them singletons. Germline CDR1 MGHRA, CDR2 YSYEKL. The CDR3 loop spans 18 amino acids. The germline V and J ends were trimmed by 2 bases and 4 bases, with 22 bases remaining between them. These data are taken from a study of blood T cell repertoires in COVID-19. The wider study: Nucleic acid was either cDNA or gDNA, and it came from T cells, B-cell-depleted T cells, or PBMCs.

What was sequenced was peripheral blood. The receptor was isolated from an elderly man with active COVID-19. The V and J genes are TRBV4-1 and TRBJ2-3; TRBD2 is a possible D gene (5 bases). CDR3 bases: TGCGCCAGCAGCCAAACAATCCCAGGAGGAAGTTTGGCAGATACGCAGTATTTT. As protein: CASSQTIPGGSLADTQYF.